The rows below give T cell receptor beta chains drawn from one sample of a study of Ad26.COV2.S vaccination and SARS-CoV-2 variants. Using immunoSEQ multiplex PCR, the repertoire was profiled, and TCRdb retains in-frame clones only, with some absent. The sample lists roughly 420,000 clones; roughly 89% were seen once. Source: peripheral blood, taken in a trial of Ad26.COV2.S vaccine versus placebo. These receptors all come from a person between 18 and 59 years old who received the Ad26.COV2.S COVID-19 vaccine or a placebo. Both conserved end residues are part of each CDR3. The D gene is left open where the match is weak. Clone size is shown for a subset of rows, as once, few, many or a class of expanded clone.

d_call | clone_size | cdr3_length | j_call | v_call | cdr3_nt | cdr3_aa
- | - | 14 | TRBJ2-7 | TRBV5-1 | TGCGCCAGCAGCTTGGTCCCAGGGAAGGTCGAGCAGTACTTC | CASSLVPGKVEQYF
TRBD1 | - | 16 | TRBJ1-5 | TRBV28 | TGTGCCAGCAGTTCCCCCCGGACAGGCCAGTTGATGCCCCAGCATTTT | CASSSPRTGQLMPQHF
TRBD1 | few | 13 | TRBJ1-1 | TRBV5-1 | TGCGCCAGCAGTGACAGGGTGAACACTGAAGCTTTCTTT | CASSDRVNTEAFF
- | - | 15 | TRBJ2-3 | TRBV11-1 | TGTGCCAGCAGCTTAGCTCGGGCAGGGGTAGATACGCAGTATTTT | CASSLARAGVDTQYF
TRBD1 | once | 15 | TRBJ1-1 | TRBV7-2 | TGTGCCAGCAGCTCACAGGGGGCTATGAACACTGAAGCTTTCTTT | CASSSQGAMNTEAFF
TRBD1 | - | 15 | TRBJ2-1 | TRBV15 | TGTGCCACCAGCAGAGCAGGGGGTGACTACAATGAGCAGTTCTTC | CATSRAGGDYNEQFF
- | - | 16 | TRBJ1-1 | TRBV5-1 | TGCGCCAGCAGCTTGGTAGTCGGGGTCGGCAACACTGAAGCTTTCTTT | CASSLVVGVGNTEAFF
- | once | 12 | TRBJ2-7 | TRBV6-5 | TGTGCCAGCAGTCCGACTACCTACGAGCAGTACTTC | CASSPTTYEQYF
- | - | 14 | TRBJ2-3 | TRBV4-3 | TGCGCCAGCAGCCTAGCTGGGTTGGGCCCTACGCAGTATTTT | CASSLAGLGPTQYF
- | - | 17 | TRBJ1-2 | TRBV28 | TGTGCCAGCCAATCCGAAACTCAGACAGGCTTGTACTATGGCTACACCTTC | CASQSETQTGLYYGYTF
- | few | 12 | TRBJ1-1 | TRBV2 | TGTGCCAGCAGGTCTTTAGATAGTGAAGCTTTCTTT | CASRSLDSEAFF
- | - | 15 | TRBJ2-1 | TRBV19 | TGTGCCAGTAGGACCTACTCGCGGGGCTACAATGAGCAGTTCTTC | CASRTYSRGYNEQFF
- | - | 11 | TRBJ2-3 | TRBV20-1 | TGCAGTGCTACTAGGACAGATACGCAGTATTTT | CSATRTDTQYF
- | - | 12 | TRBJ2-1 | TRBV2 | TGTGCCAGCAGTGACCAATACAATGAGCAGTTCTTC | CASSDQYNEQFF
- | - | 15 | TRBJ2-7 | TRBV9 | TGTGCCAGCAGCGTACAAGGGACGAATTCCTACGAGCAGTACTTC | CASSVQGTNSYEQYF
- | - | 14 | TRBJ1-1 | TRBV19 | TGTGCCAGTAGTTTAGCCCGGGGGAACACTGAAGCTTTCTTT | CASSLARGNTEAFF
- | - | 18 | TRBJ2-5 | TRBV6-2/TRBV6-3 | TGTGCCAGCAGTTACTCGACCCTAGGGGCCAGCCTCCAAGAGACCCAGTACTTC | CASSYSTLGASLQETQYF
- | - | 13 | TRBJ2-2 | TRBV2 | TGTGCCAGCACGGGACAGAACACCGGGGAGCTGTTTTTT | CASTGQNTGELFF
- | once | 14 | TRBJ2-3 | TRBV4-3 | TGCGCCAGCAGCCACAGGGGGAGGACAGATACGCAGTATTTT | CASSHRGRTDTQYF
- | - | 15 | TRBJ1-3 | TRBV18 | TGTGCCAGCTCACCACGGCCAGGAGAAGGAAACACCATATATTTT | CASSPRPGEGNTIYF
TRBD1 | few | 14 | TRBJ1-4 | TRBV9 | TGTGCCAGCAGCCAGACAGGGGGCAATGAAAAACTGTTTTTT | CASSQTGGNEKLFF
- | - | 12 | TRBJ1-1 | TRBV29-1 | TGCAGCGTTGAGGGTCAATCTCCGGACGCTTTCTTT | CSVEGQSPDAFF
TRBD1 | once | 13 | TRBJ1-2 | TRBV7-8 | TGTGCCAGCAGCGAAGGGACAGGGGGAGGCTACACCTTC | CASSEGTGGGYTF
- | - | 16 | TRBJ2-3 | TRBV5-4 | TGTGCCAGCAGCTTGGATCCAGGCTGGGGCACAGATACGCAGTATTTT | CASSLDPGWGTDTQYF
- | - | 16 | TRBJ2-5 | TRBV11-3 | TGTGCCAGCAGCTTAGATCGGGTAGGGGTGATGAAGACCCAGTACTTC | CASSLDRVGVMKTQYF
- | - | 14 | TRBJ1-6 | TRBV5-4 | TGTGCCAGCAGCTCTAATTTCATGGATTCACCCCTCCACTTT | CASSSNFMDSPLHF
- | - | 16 | TRBJ1-6 | TRBV6-5 | TGTGCCAGCAGTTTCTCCGCCAGGATCTATAATTCACCCCTCCACTTT | CASSFSARIYNSPLHF
TRBD1 | - | 15 | TRBJ2-5 | TRBV3-1/TRBV3-2 | TGTGCCAGCAGGCGTCCGACAGGGGGGTCAGAGACCCAGTACTTC | CASRRPTGGSETQYF
- | once | 16 | TRBJ1-3 | TRBV19 | TGTGCCAGTCGCCTATTGGGATCTCACTCTGGAAACACCATATATTTT | CASRLLGSHSGNTIYF
TRBD2 | - | 15 | TRBJ2-1 | TRBV5-1 | TGCGCCAGCCACCTGTGGGCGGGGGATAACAATGAGCAGTTCTTC | CASHLWAGDNNEQFF
- | once | 14 | TRBJ2-2 | TRBV5-4 | TGTGCCAGCAGCTTTACGTGGGGTTCCGGGGAGCTGTTTTTT | CASSFTWGSGELFF
- | - | 14 | TRBJ1-1 | TRBV7-2 | TGTGCCAGCACCCCAGGGGTGGTGAACACTGAAGCTTTCTTT | CASTPGVVNTEAFF
- | - | 17 | TRBJ2-7 | TRBV19 | TGTGCCAGTAGTATGAAATTAGGAGCAGGGAGATACTACGAGCAGTACTTC | CASSMKLGAGRYYEQYF
- | once | 12 | TRBJ1-6 | TRBV2 | TGTGCCAGCAGTAACGACTTCTCTCAAGTCCACTTT | CASSNDFSQVHF
- | - | 12 | TRBJ2-1 | TRBV5-1 | TGCGCCAGCAGCTTGGAAAGGCAGGAGCAGTTCTTC | CASSLERQEQFF
- | - | 15 | TRBJ1-1 | TRBV5-1 | TGCGCCAGCAGCCGGGGGGGGCAAAGATGGACTGAAGCTTTCTTT | CASSRGGQRWTEAFF
- | once | 17 | TRBJ2-4 | TRBV5-1 | TGCGCCAGCAGCTTGGCAGAGTCCTCTCTAGCCAAAAACATTCAGTACTTC | CASSLAESSLAKNIQYF
- | - | 13 | TRBJ1-2 | TRBV2 | TGTGCCAGCAGTTTACAGGGAACCTATGGCTACACCTTC | CASSLQGTYGYTF
- | - | 16 | TRBJ2-2 | TRBV9 | TGTGCCAGCAGCGGAAGACTCGGGACTCTAGGCGGGGAGCTGTTTTTT | CASSGRLGTLGGELFF
- | - | 12 | TRBJ2-3 | TRBV7-8 | TGTGCCAGCAGACGAGGCACAGATACGCAGTATTTT | CASRRGTDTQYF
TRBD2 | - | 17 | TRBJ2-2 | TRBV5-4 | TGTGCCAGCACCGACCTAAAGCGGGGGGGCAACACCGGGGAGCTGTTTTTT | CASTDLKRGGNTGELFF
- | - | 15 | TRBJ2-2 | TRBV7-9 | TGTGCCAGCAGCTTAGGCCAGCTCCCCACCGGGGAGCTGTTTTTT | CASSLGQLPTGELFF
TRBD2 | once | 21 | TRBJ2-3 | TRBV4-2 | TGTGCCAGCAGCCCGGGCCCCGGGACTAGCGGGGGGGCGACGAGCACAGATACGCAGTATTTT | CASSPGPGTSGGATSTDTQYF
- | - | 15 | TRBJ2-2 | TRBV9 | TGTGCCAGCAGCGTCAGGACAGATTACACCGGGGAGCTGTTTTTT | CASSVRTDYTGELFF
TRBD2 | - | 15 | TRBJ2-3 | TRBV7-2 | TGTGCCAGCAGCACAGCGGGAGGCAGCACAGATACGCAGTATTTT | CASSTAGGSTDTQYF
TRBD1 | - | 13 | TRBJ2-1 | TRBV12-3/TRBV12-4 | TGTGCCAGCGGGCGGACAGGGGTGGATGAGCAGTTCTTC | CASGRTGVDEQFF
TRBD1 | - | 13 | TRBJ2-3 | TRBV6-5 | TGTGCCAGCAGGACAGGGTTTGAAGATACGCAGTATTTT | CASRTGFEDTQYF
TRBD1 | - | 14 | TRBJ1-3 | TRBV9 | TGTGCCAGCAGCGGGGGGACAGGGAGAAACACCATATATTTT | CASSGGTGRNTIYF
TRBD1 | - | 14 | TRBJ1-2 | TRBV11-2 | TGTGCCAGCAGCTTAGGCCGGGACAGCCATGGCTACACCTTC | CASSLGRDSHGYTF
- | - | 15 | TRBJ2-6 | TRBV5-1 | TGCGCCAGCAGCCTGTACAGCTCTGGGGCCAACGTCCTGACTTTC | CASSLYSSGANVLTF
- | - | 13 | TRBJ2-2 | TRBV5-1 | TGCGCCAGCAGCGTACGGAGTGACGGGGAGCTGTTTTTT | CASSVRSDGELFF